Listed here are 12 T cell receptor beta chains from one sample, sequenced in a study of cytomegalovirus exposure and HLA in healthy donors. The primer mix had 60 Vbeta and 13 Jbeta primers. Libraries were prepared by immunoSEQ multiplex PCR; TCRdb keeps only in-frame clonotypes and omits some of them. The table records around 150,000 clones, 72% of them present only once. The specimen sequenced was PBMCs. These receptors came from a man between 35 and 55 years old in good health and CMV-seronegative.

This clone was counted between two and nine times. The V gene is TRBV6-1, the J gene TRBJ1-2; 7 bases align to TRBD1. This CDR3 is built from 15 residues. V dropped 3 bases and J dropped 7; count of bases not matched to a gene: 11. The germline V gene encodes CDR1 MNHNS and CDR2 SASEGT. In DNA form, the CDR3 reads TGTGCCAGCAGTGACCGACAGGGTCTTTTTGGTGGCTACACCTTC. Amino acids: CASSDRQGLFGGYTF.

The rearrangement uses TRBV28 and TRBJ1-1; the D is unclear. The V end lost 6 bases, the J end lost 2 bases, and 13 bases lay between the germline ends. Germline V gene data show CDR1 as MDHEN and CDR2 as SYDVKM. The CDR3 loop spans 14 amino acids. The CDR3: CASSLREVNTEAFF. CDR3 nucleotide sequence: TGTGCCAGCAGCCTCCGGGAGGTTAACACTGAAGCTTTCTTT.

The CDR3 nucleotides are TGTGCCAGCAGTTTTGGCAGGGGAGACTATGGCTACACCTTC. Its protein product is CASSFGRGDYGYTF. This sequence joins TRBV27 and TRBJ1-2, with a weak D call TRBD1 (6 bases). Looked up from germline, CDR1 is MNHEY and CDR2 is SMNVEV (reference sequence). Trimming shortened V by 3 bases and J by 3 bases, and 11 bases separated the two germline ends. The CDR3 has 14 residues.

The chain is built from TRBV2 and TRBJ1-2; unclear D gene. V shed 7 bases and J shed 6 bases, with 24 bases lying between them. The CDR3 length is 16 residues. Germline CDR1 SNHLY, CDR2 FYNNEI. CDR3: CASIEGRDGGKNGYTF. DNA of the CDR3: TGTGCCAGCATAGAAGGCCGAGACGGAGGAAAGAATGGCTACACCTTC.

V usage is TRBV4-2 and J usage is TRBJ2-1; TRBD2 agrees at 11 bases. Per the germline V gene, CDR1 is LGHNA and CDR2 is YNFKEQ. The CDR3 spans 14 residues. Trimming took 6 bases from V and 9 from J; bases not matched to a gene: 7. The CDR3 region is CASSQGLAVGEQFF. The CDR3 DNA sequence: TGTGCCAGCAGTCAGGGACTAGCGGTGGGTGAGCAGTTCTTC.

J is TRBJ1-1 and V is TRBV28; unclear D gene. The CDR3 totals 16 residues. Germline V CDR1 and CDR2: MDHEN, SYDVKM. Trimming cost V 0 bases and J 7 bases, with 18 bases left between them. The chain's CDR3 is CASSLWGLANVIEAFF. The CDR3 DNA is TGTGCCAGCAGTTTATGGGGCCTCGCGAACGTGATTGAAGCTTTCTTT.

CDR3 bases: TGTGCCAGCAGCTTAGGGACAGGGTTTGATCGGAGCGTAAATACGCAGTATTTT. This codes for CASSLGTGFDRSVNTQYF. This chain joins TRBV7-9 and TRBJ2-3; 8 nucleotides align to TRBD1. The CDR3 contains 18 residues. CDR1 is SEHNR, CDR2 FQNEAQ, per germline (reference sequence). V gave up 1 base and J gave up 7 bases; unmatched junction bases: 16.

The chain joins TRBV6-1 to TRBJ1-5; TRBD1 aligns across 7 bases. The germline gives CDR1 MNHNS, CDR2 SASEGT. Trimming cost V 8 bases and J 0 bases; bases outside gene matches: 4. This CDR3 region has 14 residues. The CDR3 region is CASWGQYSNQPQHF. CDR3 bases: TGTGCCAGCTGGGGACAGTATAGCAATCAGCCCCAGCATTTT.

This clone was detected a few times. The chain has TRBV6-5 and TRBJ2-3; TRBD1 agrees at 9 bases. After removal of 2 bases from V and 2 bases from J, the junction contained 5 bases not matched to a gene. CDR3 length equals 16 residues. Germline-derived CDR1 and CDR2 are MNHEY and SVGAGI. The DNA for the CDR3 is TGTGCCAGCAGTTACAGACGGACAGGGGCCACAGATACGCAGTATTTT. Protein: CASSYRRTGATDTQYF.

CDR3 nucleotide sequence: TGTGCCAGCAGAGGTAGCGGGAGGGCCGTTTCTGAGCAGTTCTTC. Protein sequence: CASRGSGRAVSEQFF. This sequence joins TRBV2 and TRBJ2-1; 11 bases are shared with TRBD2. Trimming removed 6 bases from V and 9 bases from J; junction bases left unmatched: 10. Germline V gene data show CDR1 as SNHLY and CDR2 as FYNNEI. The CDR3 length is 15 residues. Together with reference TRBV2 and TRBJ2-1, the CDR3 gives the full variable domain: EPEVTQTPSHQVTQMGQEVILRCVPISNHLYFYWYRQILGQKVEFLVSFYNNEISEKSEIFDDQFSVERPDGSNFTLKIRSTKLEDSAMYFCASRGSGRAVSEQFFGPGTRLTVL.

This chain uses TRBV19 with TRBJ1-1; D may be TRBD1 (6 bases). CDR3 length equals 15 residues. CDR1 is LNHDA, CDR2 SQIVND, per germline (reference sequence). V lost 8 bases and J 0 bases, leaving 16 bases between the germline ends. The CDR3 DNA reads TGTGCCAGTTCCACAGGGAGAGTTATGAACACTGAAGCTTTCTTT. Translation gives CASSTGRVMNTEAFF.

The chain links TRBV7-8 to TRBJ2-7, with 7 bases fitting TRBD1. CDR1 is SGHVS and CDR2 is FQNEAQ in the germline V gene. The CDR3 runs to 16 residues. J was trimmed by 0 bases and V by 4 bases; bases with no gene match: 9. In DNA, the CDR3 is TGTGCCAGCAGCTCCTGGACAGGAAGGAGCTCCTACGAGCAGTACTTC. Protein sequence: CASSSWTGRSSYEQYF.